This T cell receptor (beta chain) was sequenced during a study of OX40 agonist ivuxolimab in advanced cancers. Study context: A male proportion of just over 80% was recorded, with mean age about 62 years and range roughly 20 to 90. Earlier anti-PD-1, anti-PD-L1 or anti-CTLA-4 therapy was permitted; 30% to 45% had received some. Partial responses were recorded for three patients, including one with hepatocellular carcinoma and two with cutaneous melanoma.

Libraries were prepared by immunoSEQ multiplex PCR; TCRdb keeps only in-frame clonotypes and omits some of them. The sample has 60,000 or so clones; roughly 89% are singletons. On cycle 4 day 1 and cycle 7 day 1, as well as at baseline, blood was sampled. Trimming took off 3 bases at V and 3 bases at J, with 8 bases between the two ends. The CDR3 loop spans 13 amino acids. Germline V lookup: CDR1 SGHTA, CDR2 FQGNSA. This TCR was sampled from an adult with an advanced solid tumor such as melanoma, head and neck, liver or kidney cancer. The starting material was CD4+ or CD8+ T cells sorted from blood, obtained in a trial of the OX40 agonist ivuxolimab. The J gene is TRBJ2-5, the V gene TRBV7-2; D possibly corresponds to TRBD1 (5 bases). The CDR3 DNA follows: TGTGCCAGCAGCTTGCTCAGGGAAGAGACCCAGTACTTC. Translating it yields CASSLLREETQYF.